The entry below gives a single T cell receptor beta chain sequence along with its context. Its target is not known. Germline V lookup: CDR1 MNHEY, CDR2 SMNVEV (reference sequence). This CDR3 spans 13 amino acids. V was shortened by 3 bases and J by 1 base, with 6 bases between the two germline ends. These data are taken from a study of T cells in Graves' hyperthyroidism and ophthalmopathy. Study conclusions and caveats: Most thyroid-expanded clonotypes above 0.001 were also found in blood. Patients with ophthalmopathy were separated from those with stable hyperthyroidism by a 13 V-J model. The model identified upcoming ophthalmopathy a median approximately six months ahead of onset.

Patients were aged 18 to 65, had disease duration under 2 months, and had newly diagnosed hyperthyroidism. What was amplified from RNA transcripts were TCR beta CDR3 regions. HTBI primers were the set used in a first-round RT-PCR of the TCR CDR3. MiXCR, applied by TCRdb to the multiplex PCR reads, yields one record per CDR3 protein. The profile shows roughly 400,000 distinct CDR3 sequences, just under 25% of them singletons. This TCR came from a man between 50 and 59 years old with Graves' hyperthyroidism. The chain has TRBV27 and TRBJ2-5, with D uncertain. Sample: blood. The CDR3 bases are TGTGCCAGCAGTTTCACCAGCCAAGAGACCCAGTACTTC. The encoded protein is CASSFTSQETQYF.